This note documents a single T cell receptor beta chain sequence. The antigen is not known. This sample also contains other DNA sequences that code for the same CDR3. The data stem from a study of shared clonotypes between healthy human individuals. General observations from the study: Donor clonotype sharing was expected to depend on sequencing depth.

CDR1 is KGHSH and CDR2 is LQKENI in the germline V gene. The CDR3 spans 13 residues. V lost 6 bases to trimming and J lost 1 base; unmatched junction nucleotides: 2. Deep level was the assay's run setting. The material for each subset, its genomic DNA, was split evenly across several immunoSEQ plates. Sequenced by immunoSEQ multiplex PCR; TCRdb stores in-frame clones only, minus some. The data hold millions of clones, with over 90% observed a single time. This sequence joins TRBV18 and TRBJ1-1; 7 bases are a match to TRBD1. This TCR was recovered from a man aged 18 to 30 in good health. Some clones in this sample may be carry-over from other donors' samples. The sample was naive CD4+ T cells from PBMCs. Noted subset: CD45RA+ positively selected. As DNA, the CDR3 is TGTGCCAGCTCCGGGGACAGGAACACTGAAGCTTTCTTT. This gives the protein CASSGDRNTEAFF.